Presented here are 20 T cell receptor beta chains from one specimen sequenced in a study of cytotoxic CD8 clonotypes in ibrutinib-treated CLL. Measured with immunoSEQ multiplex PCR; TCRdb has only the in-frame clones, and not every one. The sample has some 85,000 clones; roughly 80% are singletons. The input for sequencing was PBMCs, taken after 24 months of ibrutinib treatment. Source of these receptors: a human donor with chronic lymphocytic leukemia.

In this sample, this clone turned up a few times. The CDR3 spells CASSERGLQGTEAFF. CDR3 in DNA: TGTGCCAGCAGTGAAAGGGGGCTACAGGGCACTGAAGCTTTCTTT. The chain has TRBV6-1 and TRBJ1-1, with 7 bases identical to TRBD1. The J segment lost 4 bases and the V segment lost 2 bases, leaving 7 bases of the junction unmatched. The CDR3 is 15 residues long. Germline loops: CDR1 MNHNS, CDR2 SASEGT.

This CDR3 reads CASSQDRGSGGAREQFF. CDR3 sequence (DNA): TGCGCCAGCAGCCAAGATCGGGGTAGCGGGGGGGCCAGGGAGCAGTTCTTC. The V call is TRBV4-1, the J call TRBJ2-1, with TRBD2 matching over 11 bases. Germline-derived CDR1 and CDR2 are MGHRA and YSYEKL. The CDR3 is 17 amino acids. V shed 0 bases and J 10 bases; nucleotides not matched to a gene: 11.

The CDR3 nucleotides read TGTGCCAGTGGCCAGGGGACAGGGTTTTACGAGCAGTACTTC. Amino acids: CASGQGTGFYEQYF. This chain links TRBV2 with TRBJ2-7; 9 bases are a match to TRBD1. This CDR3 has 14 amino acids. With V trimmed by 9 bases and J by 4 bases, 10 bases remained unmatched. Germline lookup yields CDR1 SNHLY and CDR2 FYNNEI.

This chain links TRBV6-1 with TRBJ2-5; D assignment may be TRBD1 or TRBD2 (6 bases each). The CDR3 contains 18 residues. CDR1 is MNHNS and CDR2 is SASEGT in the germline V gene. V was clipped by 1 base and J by 5 bases, with 23 bases between them. DNA of the CDR3: TGTGCCAGCAGTGAAGATCAGACTGGTTGGGGGGCTGAGGAGACCCAGTACTTC. Translated, it gives CASSEDQTGWGAEETQYF.

CDR3 nucleotide sequence: TGCGCCAGCAGCTTACCTACTAGCACAGATACGCAGTATTTT. Residues: CASSLPTSTDTQYF. The gene calls are TRBV5-1 and TRBJ2-3; D is ambiguous. Germline assignment: CDR1 SGHRS and CDR2 YFSETQ. V was trimmed by 2 bases and J by 0 bases, leaving 7 bases between them. This CDR3 is built from 14 residues.

The chain combines TRBV18 with TRBJ1-3, with D uncertain. The germline V and J ends were trimmed by 5 bases and 0 bases, with 11 bases remaining between them. The CDR3 is 15 residues long. The germline CDR1 and CDR2 sequences are KGHSH and LQKENI. The chain's CDR3 is CASSDLSSSGNTIYF. Written as DNA, the CDR3 is TGTGCCAGCTCAGATTTGTCCAGCTCTGGAAACACCATATATTTT.

V is TRBV29-1 and J is TRBJ2-7, with D uncertain. The CDR3 is made up of 12 amino acids. V dropped 4 bases and J dropped 0 bases, with 7 bases sitting between them. Germline values: CDR1 SQVTM, CDR2 ANQGSEA. The CDR3 loop is CSVGRSSYEQYF. CDR3 in DNA: TGCAGCGTTGGCAGGTCCTCCTACGAGCAGTACTTC.

The chain combines TRBV19 with TRBJ2-2; D is unclear. The CDR3 length is 13 residues. The V gene's germline CDR1 is LNHDA and CDR2 SQIVND (reference sequence). Trimming stripped 3 bases from V and 2 bases from J, with 4 bases between. The CDR3: CASSMRNTGELFF. As DNA, the CDR3 is TGTGCCAGTAGTATGCGCAACACCGGGGAGCTGTTTTTT.

This sequence joins TRBV11-2 and TRBJ2-1; 7 nucleotides agree with TRBD2. The CDR3 spans 17 residues. Germline trimming cut 5 bases from V and 2 bases from J; bases unmatched to any gene: 12. The germline V gene encodes CDR1 SGHAT and CDR2 FQNNGV. The CDR3 here is CASSLGVAGFPYNEQFF. In DNA, the CDR3 is TGTGCCAGCAGCCTAGGGGTAGCGGGTTTCCCCTACAATGAGCAGTTCTTC.

The rearrangement joins TRBV7-3 to TRBJ1-2; the D gene is possibly TRBD1 (6 bases). Germline assignment: CDR1 SGHTA and CDR2 FQGTGA. CDR3 length equals 15 residues. V shed 2 bases and J shed 4 bases, with 14 bases lying between them. CDR3 DNA sequence: TGTGCCAGCAGCTTAGAGGGGGGCCTTGGCTATGGCTACACCTTC. Its protein product is CASSLEGGLGYGYTF.

Only a few counts were recorded for this clone. The chain is built from TRBV25-1 and TRBJ2-1; 10 nucleotides line up with TRBD1. This CDR3 contains 14 residues. Germline V CDR1 and CDR2: MGHDK, SYGVNS. The V gene end was trimmed by 7 bases and the J gene end by 3 bases; junction bases not matched to a gene: 3. CDR3 DNA: TGTGCCAGCACAGGGGACAGGGGCTACAATGAGCAGTTCTTC. Translating it yields CASTGDRGYNEQFF.

The genes are TRBV2 and TRBJ1-5; D remains ambiguous. The CDR3 totals 12 residues. Germline assignment: CDR1 SNHLY and CDR2 FYNNEI. V was clipped by 6 bases and J by 6 bases, with 9 bases between them. The CDR3 reads CASRTDVQPQHF. For the CDR3, the DNA is TGTGCCAGCAGGACGGACGTTCAGCCCCAGCATTTT. The full variable domain, its missing parts supplied by reference TRBV2 and TRBJ1-5, is EPEVTQTPSHQVTQMGQEVILRCVPISNHLYFYWYRQILGQKVEFLVSFYNNEISEKSEIFDDQFSVERPDGSNFTLKIRSTKLEDSAMYFCASRTDVQPQHFGDGTRLSIL.

The CDR3 region has the DNA TGTGCCAGCAGGTCTGGACAGGATGAAGCTTTCTTT. The encoded protein is CASRSGQDEAFF. The chain recombines TRBV2 with TRBJ1-1, with 7 bases matching TRBD1. Trimming cost V 6 bases and J 7 bases; bases outside gene matches: 5. Germline lookup yields CDR1 SNHLY and CDR2 FYNNEI. The CDR3 has 12 amino acids.

The V gene is TRBV20-1, the J gene TRBJ2-5; D gene uncertain. V lost 3 bases and J lost 5, with 7 bases in between. This CDR3 is 11 amino acids long. Germline V gives CDR1 DFQATT, CDR2 SNEGSKA (reference sequence). CDR3 in DNA: TGCAGTGCTAGTCCACGGGAGACCCAGTACTTC. Its translation is CSASPRETQYF.

The chain combines TRBV19 with TRBJ1-5, with D possibly being TRBD1 (6 bases). Trimming cost V 5 bases and J 0 bases, with 11 bases left between them. In germline, CDR1 is LNHDA, CDR2 SQIVND (reference sequence). The CDR3 sequence is 15 residues long. The CDR3 loop reads CASSEQGYSNQPQHF. The CDR3 nucleotides are TGTGCCAGTAGTGAACAGGGTTATAGCAATCAGCCCCAGCATTTT.

This clone was counted ten times or more. The rearrangement links TRBV19 to TRBJ1-5, with D hard to call. This CDR3 is built from 16 residues. Trimming removed 1 base from V and 3 bases from J, with 13 bases in between. The germline V gene has CDR1 LNHDA and CDR2 SQIVND (reference sequence). The CDR3, as DNA: TGTGCCAGTAGTATAGGTCGGCAGGTGAACAATCAGCCCCAGCATTTT. Translated, it gives CASSIGRQVNNQPQHF.

The V call is TRBV4-3, the J call TRBJ1-1; D gene uncertain. The CDR3 covers 14 residues. Trimming removed 0 bases from V and 1 base from J, with 6 bases in between. Germline CDR1 LGHNA, CDR2 YSLEER. In DNA, the CDR3 is TGCGCCAGCAGCCAAGATATACAGAACACTGAAGCTTTCTTT. As protein: CASSQDIQNTEAFF.

The chain carries TRBV30 and TRBJ2-1, with 7 bases that match TRBD2. V lost 2 bases, J lost 3 bases, and 7 bases stayed unmatched. CDR3 size: 15 residues. Per the germline V gene, CDR1 is GTSNPN and CDR2 is SVGIG (reference sequence). For the CDR3, the DNA is TGTGCCTGGAGTCGATCTAGCGGACTCTACAATGAGCAGTTCTTC. It translates to CAWSRSSGLYNEQFF. The variable domain in full, completed from reference TRBV30 and TRBJ2-1, reads SQTIHQWPATLVQPVGSPLSLECTVEGTSNPNLYWYRQAAGRGLQLLFYSVGIGQISSEVPQNLSASRPQDRQFILSSKKLLLSDSGFYLCAWSRSSGLYNEQFFGPGTRLTVL.

The chain has TRBV18 and TRBJ2-2; TRBD2 agrees at 10 bases. Looked up from germline, CDR1 is KGHSH and CDR2 is LQKENI. This CDR3 comprises 15 residues. V was clipped by 3 bases and J by 7 bases; unmatched bases: 5. In DNA form, the CDR3 reads TGTGCCAGCTCACCCCCTAGCGGGAGTATCGGGGAGCTGTTTTTT. Protein product: CASSPPSGSIGELFF.

The genes are TRBV19 and TRBJ2-7; possible D gene TRBD1, 6 bases. The V end was cut by 10 bases, the J end by 0 bases, with 13 bases between. CDR3 size: 13 residues. The germline CDR1 and CDR2 sequences are LNHDA and SQIVND (reference sequence). The DNA for the CDR3 is TGTGCCACCCAGGGGTCAAGCTCCTACGAGCAGTACTTC. Protein sequence: CATQGSSSYEQYF.